This T cell receptor (beta chain) emerged from a study of blood T cell repertoires in COVID-19. V lost 5 bases to trimming and J lost 3 bases; unmatched junction nucleotides: 12. The CDR3 consists of 16 residues. Germline CDR1 is MDHEN and CDR2 is SYDVKM. TCRdb keeps only in-frame clones here, not all; method: immunoSEQ multiplex PCR. The repertoire holds tens of thousands of clones, 76% seen once, with about 15% in the top ten. Patients from Seattle were sampled longitudinally, starting during active infection. Source material: peripheral blood. J is TRBJ2-7 and V is TRBV28; 8 nucleotides align to TRBD2. This receptor was identified in a man between 60 and 75 years old with COVID-19, enrolled during active disease. The CDR3 loop is CASSGGEFGGDYEQYF. DNA for the CDR3: TGTGCCAGCAGTGGCGGAGAATTCGGGGGGGACTACGAGCAGTACTTC.